This entry lists 3 T cell receptor beta chains sequenced from one sample in a study of T-cell memory formation after mild COVID-19. Each CDR3 protein gets one entry after TCRdb re-called the 5' RACE reads with MiXCR. Among about 400,000 distinct CDR3 sequences listed, about a sixth were seen once. The specimen was PBMCs or a T cell subset sorted from them (not recorded which). These receptor sequences come from a man between 18 and 29 years old who had mild COVID-19 (a few samples of this study predate the infection). Cell type and time point are not known.

Details on this clonotype: A junction end diverges from the germline sequence, so it may reflect a read error. The J gene is TRBJ2-7, the V gene TRBV2; 8 nucleotides agree with TRBD1. Germline V CDR1 and CDR2: SNHLY, FYNNEI. This CDR3 comprises 11 residues. This CDR3 reads CASSGTGSGLF. The CDR3 DNA reads as TGTGCCAGCAGTGGGACAGGGAGCGGACTCTTC. Looking up the rest from reference TRBV2 and TRBJ2-7 gives the full variable domain: EPEVTQTPSHQVTQMGQEVILRCVPISNHLYFYWYRQILGQKVEFLVSFYNNEISEKSEIFDDQFSVERPDGSNFTLKIRSTKLEDSAMYFCASSGTGSGLFGPGTRLTVT.

The V gene is TRBV27, the J gene TRBJ1-4; the D is unclear. The CDR3 covers 13 residues. Trimming shortened V by 3 bases and J by 4 bases, and 6 bases separated the two germline ends. Per the germline V gene, CDR1 is MNHEY and CDR2 is SMNVEV (reference sequence). The CDR3 spells CASSLQDNEKLFF. In nucleotides, the CDR3 is TGTGCCAGCAGTTTGCAGGATAATGAAAAACTGTTTTTT.

This clonotype was counted many times. The chain uses TRBV5-1 and TRBJ2-7; the D gene could be TRBD1 or TRBD2 (5 bases each). CDR1 is SGHRS and CDR2 is YFSETQ in the germline V gene. This CDR3 comprises 14 residues. The V and J ends lost 0 bases and 1 base respectively, with 8 bases between them. For the CDR3, the DNA is TGCGCCAGCAGCTTGGGTTGGGGGTCCTACGAGCAGTACTTC. Amino acids: CASSLGWGSYEQYF.